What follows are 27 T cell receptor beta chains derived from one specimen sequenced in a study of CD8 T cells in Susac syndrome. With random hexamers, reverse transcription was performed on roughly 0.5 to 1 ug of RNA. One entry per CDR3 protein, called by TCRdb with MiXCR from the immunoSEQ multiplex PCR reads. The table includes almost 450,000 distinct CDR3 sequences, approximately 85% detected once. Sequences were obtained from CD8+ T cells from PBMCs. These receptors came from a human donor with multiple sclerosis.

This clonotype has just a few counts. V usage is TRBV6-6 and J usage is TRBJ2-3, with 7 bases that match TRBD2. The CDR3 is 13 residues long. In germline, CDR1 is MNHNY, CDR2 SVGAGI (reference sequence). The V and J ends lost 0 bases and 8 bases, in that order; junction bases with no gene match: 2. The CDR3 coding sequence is TGTGCCAGCAGTTACTCGGGAGGGAGTACGCAGTATTTT. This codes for CASSYSGGSTQYF.

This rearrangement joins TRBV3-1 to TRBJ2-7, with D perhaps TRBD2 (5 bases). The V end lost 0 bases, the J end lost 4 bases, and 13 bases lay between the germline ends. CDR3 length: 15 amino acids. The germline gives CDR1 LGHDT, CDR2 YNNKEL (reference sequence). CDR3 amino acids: CASSQEAEDGYEQYF. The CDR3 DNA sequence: TGTGCCAGCAGCCAAGAGGCGGAGGACGGGTACGAGCAGTACTTC.

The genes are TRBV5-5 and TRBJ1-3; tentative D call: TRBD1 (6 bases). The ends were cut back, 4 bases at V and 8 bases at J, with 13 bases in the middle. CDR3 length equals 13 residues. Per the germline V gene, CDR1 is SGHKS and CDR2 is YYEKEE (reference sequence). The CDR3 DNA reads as TGTGCCAGCAGCGCCCGGGGACAATACACCATATATTTT. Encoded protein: CASSARGQYTIYF.

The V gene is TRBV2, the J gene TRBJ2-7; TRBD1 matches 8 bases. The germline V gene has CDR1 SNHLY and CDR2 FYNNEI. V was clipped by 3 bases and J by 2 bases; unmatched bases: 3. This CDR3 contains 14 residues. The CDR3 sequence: CASSEGDRPYEQYF. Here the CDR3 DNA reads TGTGCCAGCAGTGAGGGGGACAGGCCCTACGAGCAGTACTTC.

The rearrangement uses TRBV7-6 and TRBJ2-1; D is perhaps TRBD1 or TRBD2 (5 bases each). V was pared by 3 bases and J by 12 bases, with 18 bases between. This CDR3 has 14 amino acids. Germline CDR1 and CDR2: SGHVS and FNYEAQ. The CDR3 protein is CASSFGESSGGQFF. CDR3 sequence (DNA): TGTGCCAGCAGCTTTGGAGAATCTTCTGGGGGGCAGTTCTTC.

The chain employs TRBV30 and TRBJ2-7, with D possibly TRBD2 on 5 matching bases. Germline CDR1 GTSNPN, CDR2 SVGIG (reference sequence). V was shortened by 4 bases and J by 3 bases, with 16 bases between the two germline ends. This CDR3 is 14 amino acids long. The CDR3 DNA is TGTGCCTGGACCCGGACTCAAGCTGTCTACGAGCAGTACTTC. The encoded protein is CAWTRTQAVYEQYF.

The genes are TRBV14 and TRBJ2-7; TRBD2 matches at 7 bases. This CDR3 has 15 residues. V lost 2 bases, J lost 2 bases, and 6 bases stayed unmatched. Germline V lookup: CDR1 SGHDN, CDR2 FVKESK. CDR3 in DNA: TGTGCCAGCAGCCAAAGCCTAGCGGAGACCTACGAGCAGTACTTC. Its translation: CASSQSLAETYEQYF.

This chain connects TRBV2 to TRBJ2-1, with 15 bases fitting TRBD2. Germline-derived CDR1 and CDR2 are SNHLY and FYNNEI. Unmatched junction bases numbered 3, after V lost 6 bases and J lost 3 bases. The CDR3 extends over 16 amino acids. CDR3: CASRGLAGGGYNEQFF. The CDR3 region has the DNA TGTGCCAGCAGAGGACTAGCGGGAGGGGGCTACAATGAGCAGTTCTTC.

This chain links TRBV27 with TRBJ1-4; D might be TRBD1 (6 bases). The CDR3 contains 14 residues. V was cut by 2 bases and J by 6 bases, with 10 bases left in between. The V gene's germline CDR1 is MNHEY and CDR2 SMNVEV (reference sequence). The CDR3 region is CASSLLTGDEKLFF. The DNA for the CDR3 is TGTGCCAGCAGTTTACTGACAGGAGATGAAAAACTGTTTTTT.

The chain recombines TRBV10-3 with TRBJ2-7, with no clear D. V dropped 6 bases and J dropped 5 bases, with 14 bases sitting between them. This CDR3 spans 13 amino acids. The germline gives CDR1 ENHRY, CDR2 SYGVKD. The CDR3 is CAIRDPGIHEQYF. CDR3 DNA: TGTGCCATCAGGGACCCGGGTATCCACGAGCAGTACTTC.

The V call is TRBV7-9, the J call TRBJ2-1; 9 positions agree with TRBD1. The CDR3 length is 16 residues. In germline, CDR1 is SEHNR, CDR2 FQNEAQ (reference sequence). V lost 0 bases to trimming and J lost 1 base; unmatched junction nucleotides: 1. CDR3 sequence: CASSLATGGSYNEQFF. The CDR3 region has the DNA TGTGCCAGCAGCTTAGCGACAGGGGGTTCCTACAATGAGCAGTTCTTC.

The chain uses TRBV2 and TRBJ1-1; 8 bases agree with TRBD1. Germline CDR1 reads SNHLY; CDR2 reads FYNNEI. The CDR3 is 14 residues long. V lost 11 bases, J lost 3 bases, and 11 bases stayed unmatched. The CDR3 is CACGQGGRDTEAFF. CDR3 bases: TGTGCCTGCGGACAGGGAGGGCGTGACACTGAAGCTTTCTTT.

CDR3 in DNA: TGTGCCTGGAGGAGGATCGCCAAAAACATTCAGTACTTC. Translated: CAWRRIAKNIQYF. The chain carries TRBV30 and TRBJ2-4; D gene uncertain. CDR1 and CDR2 from the germline V gene are GTSNPN and SVGIG (reference sequence). The ends were cut back, 3 bases at V and 1 base at J, with 7 bases in the middle. This CDR3 is built from 13 residues. The full variable domain, rest sourced from reference TRBV30 and TRBJ2-4, is SQTIHQWPATLVQPVGSPLSLECTVEGTSNPNLYWYRQAAGRGLQLLFYSVGIGQISSEVPQNLSASRPQDRQFILSSKKLLLSDSGFYLCAWRRIAKNIQYFGAGTRLSVL.

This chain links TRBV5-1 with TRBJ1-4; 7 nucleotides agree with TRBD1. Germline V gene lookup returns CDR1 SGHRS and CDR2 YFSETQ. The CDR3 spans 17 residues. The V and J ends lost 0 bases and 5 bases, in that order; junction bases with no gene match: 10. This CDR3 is CASSLGTASGGNEKLFF. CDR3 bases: TGCGCCAGCAGCTTGGGGACAGCCTCAGGGGGGAATGAAAAACTGTTTTTT.

CDR3 bases: TGTGCCAGCAGTGAATTTGGCGGGGACACAGATACGCAGTATTTT. Translated, it gives CASSEFGGDTDTQYF. The chain uses TRBV2 and TRBJ2-3; a possible D gene is TRBD2 (6 bases). CDR1 SNHLY and CDR2 FYNNEI come from the germline V gene. The CDR3 has 15 residues. Between the trimmed V and J ends, which lost 2 bases and 2 bases, there was a span of 11 bases.

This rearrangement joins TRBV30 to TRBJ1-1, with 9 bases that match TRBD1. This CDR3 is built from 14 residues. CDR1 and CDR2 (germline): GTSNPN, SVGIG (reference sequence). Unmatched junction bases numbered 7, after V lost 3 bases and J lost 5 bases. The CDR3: CAWSAGQGRTEAFF. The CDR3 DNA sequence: TGTGCCTGGAGCGCGGGACAGGGTCGGACTGAAGCTTTCTTT.

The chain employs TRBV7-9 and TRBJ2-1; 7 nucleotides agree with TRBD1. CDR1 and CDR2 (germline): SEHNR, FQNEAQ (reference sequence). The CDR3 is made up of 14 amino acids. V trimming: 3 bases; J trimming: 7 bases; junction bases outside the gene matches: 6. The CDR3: CASSFTDRRNEQFF. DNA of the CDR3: TGTGCCAGCAGCTTCACGGACAGGCGGAATGAGCAGTTCTTC.

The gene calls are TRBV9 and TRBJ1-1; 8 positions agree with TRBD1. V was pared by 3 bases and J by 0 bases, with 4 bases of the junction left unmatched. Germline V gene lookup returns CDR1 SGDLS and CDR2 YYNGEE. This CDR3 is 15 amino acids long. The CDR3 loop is CASSDDRGMNTEAFF. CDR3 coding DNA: TGTGCCAGCAGCGATGACAGGGGTATGAACACTGAAGCTTTCTTT.

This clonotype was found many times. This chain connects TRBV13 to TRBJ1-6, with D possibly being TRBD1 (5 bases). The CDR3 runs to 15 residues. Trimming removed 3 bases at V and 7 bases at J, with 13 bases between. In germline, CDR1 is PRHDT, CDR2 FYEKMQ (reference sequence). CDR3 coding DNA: TGTGCCAGCAGCTTTAGTTGGGGCAGAAATTCACCCCTCCACTTT. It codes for CASSFSWGRNSPLHF.

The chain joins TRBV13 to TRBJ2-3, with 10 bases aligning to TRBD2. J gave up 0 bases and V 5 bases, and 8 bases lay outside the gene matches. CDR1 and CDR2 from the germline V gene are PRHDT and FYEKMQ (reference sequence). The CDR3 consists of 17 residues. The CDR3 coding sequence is TGTGCCAGCAGCCCCCGGACTAGCGGAGAGAGCACAGATACGCAGTATTTT. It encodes CASSPRTSGESTDTQYF.

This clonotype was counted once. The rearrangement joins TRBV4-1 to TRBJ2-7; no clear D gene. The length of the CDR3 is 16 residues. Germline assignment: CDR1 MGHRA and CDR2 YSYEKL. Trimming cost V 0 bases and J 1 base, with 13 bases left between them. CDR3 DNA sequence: TGCGCCAGCAGCCAAGATGGACCGCCAGCATCCTACGAGCAGTACTTC. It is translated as CASSQDGPPASYEQYF.

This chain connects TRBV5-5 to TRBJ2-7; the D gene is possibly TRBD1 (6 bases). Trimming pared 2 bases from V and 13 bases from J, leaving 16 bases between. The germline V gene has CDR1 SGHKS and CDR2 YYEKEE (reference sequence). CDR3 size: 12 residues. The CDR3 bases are TGTGCCAGCAGCTTAAAAGGACAGCATGACTACTTC. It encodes CASSLKGQHDYF.

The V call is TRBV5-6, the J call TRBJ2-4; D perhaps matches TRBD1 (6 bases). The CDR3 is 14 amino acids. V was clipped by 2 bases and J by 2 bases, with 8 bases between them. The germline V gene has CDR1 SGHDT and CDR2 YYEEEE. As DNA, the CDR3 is TGTGCCAGCAGCTTAGGACAGTCCAAAAACATTCAGTACTTC. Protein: CASSLGQSKNIQYF.

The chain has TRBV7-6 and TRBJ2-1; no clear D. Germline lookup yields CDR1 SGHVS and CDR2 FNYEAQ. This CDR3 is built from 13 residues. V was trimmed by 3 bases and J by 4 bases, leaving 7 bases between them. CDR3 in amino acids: CASSLYTYNEQFF. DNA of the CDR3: TGTGCCAGCAGCTTGTACACGTACAATGAGCAGTTCTTC.

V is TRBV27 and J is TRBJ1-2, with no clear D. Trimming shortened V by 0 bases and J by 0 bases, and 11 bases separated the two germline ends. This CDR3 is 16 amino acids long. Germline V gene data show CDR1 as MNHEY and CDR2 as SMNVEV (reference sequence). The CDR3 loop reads CASSLSPGSSNYGYTF. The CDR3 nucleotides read TGTGCCAGCAGTTTATCCCCCGGGAGCTCTAACTATGGCTACACCTTC.

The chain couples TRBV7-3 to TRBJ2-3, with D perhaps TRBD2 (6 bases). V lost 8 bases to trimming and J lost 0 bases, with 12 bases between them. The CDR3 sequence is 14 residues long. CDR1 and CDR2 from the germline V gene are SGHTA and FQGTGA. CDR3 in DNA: TGTGCCAGCGGCCGCGGGGAAAGCACAGATACGCAGTATTTT. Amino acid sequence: CASGRGESTDTQYF.

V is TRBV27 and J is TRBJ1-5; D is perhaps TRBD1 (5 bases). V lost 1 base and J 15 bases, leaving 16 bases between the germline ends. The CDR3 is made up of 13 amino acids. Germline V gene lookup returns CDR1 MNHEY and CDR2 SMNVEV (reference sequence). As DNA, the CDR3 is TGTGCCAGCAGTTTATTAGGGGCAGGCAAACGGCATTTT. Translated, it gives CASSLLGAGKRHF.